This T cell receptor (beta chain) was captured by sequencing in a study of T cell responses to AZD1222 COVID-19 vaccine. This clone has a single count. Its target is not known. CDR1 and CDR2 from the germline V gene are LNHDA and SQIVND (reference sequence). The CDR3 extends over 14 amino acids. The V and J ends lost 1 base and 6 bases respectively, with 10 bases between them. Overall study findings and caveats: Every sample of the repertoires postdated the peak T cell response.

The data were produced by immunoSEQ multiplex PCR, yet TCRdb's version contains in-frame clones alone and is incomplete. The repertoire holds about 270,000 clones, with 85% to 95% as singletons. Both about-4-week and about-12-week second-dose recipients were combined. The V and J genes are TRBV19 and TRBJ1-5, with D uncertain. Sample: peripheral blood, taken 28 days after the second AZD1222 dose. This receptor was taken from an adult who received the AZD1222 COVID-19 vaccine. Here the CDR3 DNA reads TGTGCCAGTAGTATAGGAGGGATACGTCAGCCCCAGCATTTT. It yields the protein CASSIGGIRQPQHF.